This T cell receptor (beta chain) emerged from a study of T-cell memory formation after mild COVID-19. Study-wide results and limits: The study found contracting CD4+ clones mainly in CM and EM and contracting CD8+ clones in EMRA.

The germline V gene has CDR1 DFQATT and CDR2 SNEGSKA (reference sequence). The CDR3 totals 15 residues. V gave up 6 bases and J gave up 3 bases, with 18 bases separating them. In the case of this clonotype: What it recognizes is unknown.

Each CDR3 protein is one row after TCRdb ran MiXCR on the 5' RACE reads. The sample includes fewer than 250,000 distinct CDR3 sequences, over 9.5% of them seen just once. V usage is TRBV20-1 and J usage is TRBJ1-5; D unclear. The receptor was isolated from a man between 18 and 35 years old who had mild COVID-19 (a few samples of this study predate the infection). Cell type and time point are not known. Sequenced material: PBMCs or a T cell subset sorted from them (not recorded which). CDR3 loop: CSAKQPGLNNQPQHF. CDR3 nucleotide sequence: TGCAGTGCGAAACAGCCGGGATTAAACAATCAGCCCCAGCATTTT.